The 8 T cell receptor beta chains presented below share a single source sample, sequenced in a study of PD-1 blockade in classical Hodgkin lymphoma. Noted time point: cycle 4 day 1 (C4D1), after 6 weeks of nivolumab. Brentuximab vedotin exposure varied, and every patient relapsed after autologous stem cell transplantation. Only in-frame clones appear in the TCRdb table, and some are missing; sequencing was by immunoSEQ multiplex PCR. The sample has about 27,000 clones, over 55% seen once; the top ten hold roughly 3.6%. The material was peripheral blood mononuclear cells (PBMCs), obtained before the fourth cycle of nivolumab. Receptor source: a human donor with classical Hodgkin lymphoma.

The chain has TRBV6-5 and TRBJ1-6, with D unresolved. Germline V CDR1 and CDR2: MNHEY, SVGAGI. The CDR3 sequence is 15 residues long. V was trimmed by 2 bases and J by 0 bases, leaving 5 bases between them. The CDR3 DNA is TGTGCCAGCAGTTACGGTAGCTCCTATAATTCACCCCTCCACTTT. Protein product: CASSYGSSYNSPLHF.

This clone was seen just once. This chain uses TRBV5-1 with TRBJ2-6; weak D call: TRBD2 (5 bases). V lost 6 bases and J 0 bases, leaving 16 bases between the germline ends. The CDR3 is 17 residues long. The germline V gene encodes CDR1 SGHRS and CDR2 YFSETQ. CDR3 loop: CASTAVGTSSGANVLTF. The CDR3 DNA is TGCGCCAGCACCGCAGTTGGTACTAGCTCTGGGGCCAACGTCCTGACTTTC.

This clone was recorded once. The V and J genes are TRBV5-4 and TRBJ2-7, with 10 bases lining up with TRBD2. V trimming: 2 bases; J trimming: 1 base; junction bases outside the gene matches: 6. Germline V gives CDR1 SGHNT, CDR2 YYREEE (reference sequence). This CDR3 region has 16 residues. CDR3 sequence (DNA): TGTGCCAGCAGCTTTGGAAATAGCGGGAGGTCCTACGAGCAGTACTTC. Its translation: CASSFGNSGRSYEQYF.

The genes are TRBV7-2 and TRBJ2-2; no firm D call. This CDR3 is built from 18 residues. Deletions cut 1 base from V and 1 base from J, with 16 bases between. Per germline, CDR1 SGHTA and CDR2 FQGNSA. The CDR3 nucleotides are TGTGCCAGCAGCTTAGATGCCGGAACCTTTCGGAACACCGGGGAGCTGTTTTTT. Its translation is CASSLDAGTFRNTGELFF.

This clone is classed as medium-sized. The chain has TRBV14 and TRBJ2-1; the D gene is possibly TRBD2 (6 bases). The V end lost 0 bases, the J end lost 4 bases, and 13 bases lay between the germline ends. From germline, CDR1 is SGHDN and CDR2 FVKESK. CDR3 length: 16 amino acids. This CDR3 reads CASSQESSGPYNEQFF. In DNA, the CDR3 is TGTGCCAGCAGCCAAGAATCCAGCGGGCCTTACAATGAGCAGTTCTTC.

J is TRBJ1-5 and V is TRBV15; D unresolved. The CDR3 runs to 16 residues. The V end lost 1 base, the J end lost 3 bases, and 13 bases lay between the germline ends. Per the germline V gene, CDR1 is LNHNV and CDR2 is YYDKDF (reference sequence). The CDR3 protein is CATSRGTVGFNQPQHF. The CDR3 DNA is TGTGCCACCAGCAGAGGGACGGTGGGGTTCAATCAGCCCCAGCATTTT.

The chain recombines TRBV9 with TRBJ2-7; 9 bases are shared with TRBD2. There are 14 residues in the CDR3. Trimming removed 2 bases from V and 5 bases from J; junction bases left unmatched: 5. The V gene's germline CDR1 is SGDLS and CDR2 YYNGEE. The CDR3 DNA reads TGTGCCAGCAGCGTTAGCGGGAGAAGCCACGAGCAGTACTTC. This encodes CASSVSGRSHEQYF.

The CDR3, as DNA: TGTGCCAGCAGCTTAGGTCGGGGGAAAGGTCAGCCCCAGCATTTT. This translates into CASSLGRGKGQPQHF. V is TRBV13 and J is TRBJ1-5; possible D gene TRBD1, 5 bases. V was cut by 0 bases and J by 6 bases, with 12 bases left in between. Germline loops: CDR1 PRHDT, CDR2 FYEKMQ (reference sequence). The CDR3 length is 15 residues.